These 27 T cell receptor beta chains were sequenced from one sample in a study of cytomegalovirus exposure and HLA in healthy donors. Both 60 Vbeta primers and 13 Jbeta primers went into the PCR. The method was immunoSEQ multiplex PCR; TCRdb's version includes in-frame clones alone and lacks a portion of them. The repertoire holds 100,000 to 150,000 clones, approximately 82% seen once, with around 3% in the top ten. Material for sequencing was PBMCs. These receptors all stem from a boy between 2 and 10 years old in good health and CMV-seronegative.

The CDR3 loop is CASSYSSPAGEQFF. The CDR3 DNA follows: TGTGCCAGCAGTTACTCGTCGCCCGCGGGTGAGCAGTTCTTC. The chain joins TRBV6-5 to TRBJ2-1; tentatively, D is TRBD2 (5 bases). The V end was cut by 0 bases, the J end by 9 bases, with 12 bases between. Germline V gene data show CDR1 as MNHEY and CDR2 as SVGAGI. The CDR3 covers 14 residues.

This clone was found a few times. The rearrangement joins TRBV5-1 to TRBJ2-3; TRBD1 might be the D (5 bases). The CDR3 totals 15 residues. CDR1 is SGHRS, CDR2 YFSETQ, per germline. Trimming left V 0 bases short and J 0 bases short, with 8 bases between. CDR3 protein: CASSLGQTSTDTQYF. As DNA, the CDR3 is TGCGCCAGCAGCTTGGGACAGACTAGCACAGATACGCAGTATTTT.

This clone turned up a few times. The chain recombines TRBV4-2 with TRBJ2-5; 9 bases align to TRBD2. CDR1 is LGHNA and CDR2 is YNFKEQ in the germline V gene. The trim removed 5 bases at V and 5 bases at J, leaving 6 bases unmatched. The CDR3 covers 14 residues. CDR3 region: CASSGLAGMETQYF. DNA for the CDR3: TGTGCCAGCAGCGGTCTAGCGGGGATGGAGACCCAGTACTTC.

This chain joins TRBV9 and TRBJ1-6; possibly TRBD1 for D (6 bases). This CDR3 is built from 15 residues. Germline values: CDR1 SGDLS, CDR2 YYNGEE. The V end was cut by 3 bases, the J end by 3 bases, with 10 bases between. CDR3 coding DNA: TGTGCCAGCAGCGCTGAGGGGGTCTATAATTCACCCCTCCACTTT. Its translation is CASSAEGVYNSPLHF.

V and J are TRBV4-3 and TRBJ2-5; D may be TRBD2 (5 bases). TRBJ2-7 matches the DNA end more closely, so the J call is doubtful. CDR1 and CDR2 from the germline V gene are LGHNA and YSLEER. The CDR3 contains 12 residues. The CDR3 sequence is CASSQTGYEQYF. In DNA, the CDR3 is TGCGCCAGCAGCCAAACGGGATACGAGCAGTACTTC.

This clone was found a few times. The chain joins TRBV9 to TRBJ1-2; no definite D call. The CDR3 extends over 14 amino acids. Trimming took off 0 bases at V and 4 bases at J, with 10 bases between the two ends. Germline lookup yields CDR1 SGDLS and CDR2 YYNGEE. The CDR3 reads CASSVGSDGYGYTF. As DNA, the CDR3 is TGTGCCAGCAGCGTAGGGAGTGACGGCTATGGCTACACCTTC.

The chain has TRBV2 and TRBJ2-2, with D possibly TRBD2 on 6 matching bases. Germline V lookup: CDR1 SNHLY, CDR2 FYNNEI. V was shortened by 10 bases and J by 6 bases, with 18 bases between the two germline ends. CDR3 length: 14 amino acids. In nucleotides, the CDR3 is TGTGCCACTCAAAGGGGCGGGAAGTCCGGGGAGCTGTTTTTT. It is translated as CATQRGGKSGELFF. The full variable domain, its missing parts supplied by reference TRBV2 and TRBJ2-2, is EPEVTQTPSHQVTQMGQEVILRCVPISNHLYFYWYRQILGQKVEFLVSFYNNEISEKSEIFDDQFSVERPDGSNFTLKIRSTKLEDSAMYFCATQRGGKSGELFFGEGSRLTVL.

The V and J genes are TRBV5-5 and TRBJ2-2, with D possibly being TRBD1 (6 bases). The CDR3 covers 14 residues. Germline CDR1 is SGHKS and CDR2 is YYEKEE (reference sequence). With 4 bases removed from V and 3 bases from J, the gap between germline ends came to 10 bases. This CDR3 is CASSLQGHTGELFF. DNA for the CDR3: TGTGCCAGCAGCCTACAGGGCCACACCGGGGAGCTGTTTTTT.

The V gene is TRBV2, the J gene TRBJ2-5; maybe TRBD1 (6 bases). V lost 7 bases to trimming and J lost 3 bases, with 18 bases between them. The CDR3 length is 15 residues. Per the germline V gene, CDR1 is SNHLY and CDR2 is FYNNEI. In nucleotides, the CDR3 is TGTGCCAGCAATTTCGACCGGGACACAGAAGAGACCCAGTACTTC. Translation gives CASNFDRDTEETQYF.

The chain employs TRBV7-2 and TRBJ1-1; a weak D match, TRBD1 (5 bases). Germline V gene lookup returns CDR1 SGHTA and CDR2 FQGNSA. The CDR3 has 17 amino acids. The germline V and J ends were trimmed by 3 bases and 1 base, with 18 bases remaining between them. CDR3 bases: TGTGCCAGCAGCTTTGAGAGGTTTGGGAGGGGGAACACTGAAGCTTTCTTT. This codes for CASSFERFGRGNTEAFF.

The J gene is TRBJ1-1, the V gene TRBV30; no clear D gene. Between the trimmed V and J ends, which lost 1 base and 11 bases, there was a span of 11 bases. This CDR3 is 11 amino acids long. Germline lookup yields CDR1 GTSNPN and CDR2 SVGIG (reference sequence). The CDR3 reads CAWSDAGDAFF. For the CDR3, the DNA is TGTGCCTGGAGTGACGCGGGAGACGCTTTCTTT.

V gene TRBV29-1 combines with J gene TRBJ2-5; 10 bases fit TRBD1. The J call may be incorrect, as the DNA end agrees better with TRBJ2-7. This CDR3 contains 13 residues. CDR1 and CDR2 (germline): SQVTM, ANQGSEA. In DNA, the CDR3 is TGCAGCGTCCGGGACAGGGGCTCCTACGAGCAGTACTTC. This sequence encodes CSVRDRGSYEQYF.

The genes are TRBV7-3 and TRBJ2-3; 7 bases map to TRBD2. Germline CDR1 SGHTA, CDR2 FQGTGA. V lost 3 bases and J lost 2; bases outside the gene matches: 5. The CDR3 has 15 residues. CDR3 sequence: CASSFRGGDTDTQYF. In DNA, the CDR3 is TGTGCCAGCAGCTTCCGGGGAGGGGACACAGATACGCAGTATTTT.

The V gene is TRBV15, the J gene TRBJ1-2; unclear D gene. CDR1 is LNHNV, CDR2 YYDKDF, per germline (reference sequence). The ends were cut back, 6 bases at V and 8 bases at J, with 16 bases in the middle. The CDR3 runs 13 residues. The CDR3 DNA reads as TGTGCCACCAGGGAAAATTACAGTTGGGGCTACACCTTC. Its protein product is CATRENYSWGYTF.

The rearrangement links TRBV27 to TRBJ1-2; D perhaps matches TRBD1 (6 bases). This CDR3 comprises 13 residues. Germline CDR1 is MNHEY and CDR2 is SMNVEV (reference sequence). The V end lost 2 bases, the J end lost 8 bases, and 12 bases lay between the germline ends. CDR3: CASSLGGGGGYTF. As DNA, the CDR3 is TGTGCCAGCAGTTTAGGGGGGGGCGGGGGCTACACCTTC.

About this clone: Its ends do not fully match the called genes, so a read error is possible. The chain recombines TRBV7-9 with TRBJ1-2; 10 positions agree with TRBD1. CDR3 length: 16 residues. The germline V gene encodes CDR1 SEHNR and CDR2 FQNEAQ (reference sequence). The CDR3 is CSSSPGGQGLPGGYTF. The CDR3 DNA sequence: TGTTCCAGCAGTCCCGGGGGACAGGGGCTTCCGGGTGGCTACACCTTC.

This clone occurred once. The V gene is TRBV7-3, the J gene TRBJ1-2; 9 nucleotides agree with TRBD1. Trimming removed 0 bases from V and 4 bases from J; junction bases left unmatched: 9. This CDR3 spans 17 amino acids. Germline CDR1 SGHTA, CDR2 FQGTGA. CDR3 protein: CASSLTTDRGQIYGYTF. CDR3 in DNA: TGTGCCAGCAGCTTAACAACGGACAGGGGTCAAATCTATGGCTACACCTTC. Based on the CDR3 plus reference TRBV7-3 and TRBJ1-2, the full variable domain is GAGVSQTPSNKVTEKGKYVELRCDPISGHTALYWYRQSLGQGPEFLIYFQGTGAADDSGLPNDRFFAVRPEGSVSTLKIQRTERGDSAVYLCASSLTTDRGQIYGYTFGSGTRLTVV.

This rearrangement joins TRBV7-6 to TRBJ1-2; D perhaps matches TRBD1 (6 bases). Trimming stripped 8 bases from V and 5 bases from J, with 18 bases between. Germline V gene lookup returns CDR1 SGHVS and CDR2 FNYEAQ. The CDR3 contains 14 residues. The CDR3 loop is CASAPGQGNYGYTF. CDR3 sequence (DNA): TGTGCCAGCGCGCCGGGACAAGGGAATTATGGCTACACCTTC. The full variable domain, completed using reference TRBV7-6 and TRBJ1-2, is GAGVSQSPRYKVTKRGQDVALRCDPISGHVSLYWYRQALGQGPEFLTYFNYEAQQDKSGLPNDRFSAERPEGSISTLTIQRTEQRDSAMYRCASAPGQGNYGYTFGSGTRLTVV.

The V and J genes are TRBV9 and TRBJ2-1; 9 nucleotides line up with TRBD2. CDR1 and CDR2 (germline): SGDLS, YYNGEE. This CDR3 region has 15 residues. The V and J ends lost 0 bases and 5 bases, in that order; junction bases with no gene match: 3. The CDR3 coding sequence is TGTGCCAGCAGCGTAGTTGCGGGAGGGAACAATGAGCAGTTCTTC. Translating gives CASSVVAGGNNEQFF.

The chain has TRBV2 and TRBJ2-7; no definite D call. From germline, CDR1 is SNHLY and CDR2 FYNNEI. Deletions cut 3 bases from V and 0 bases from J, with 9 bases between. The CDR3 totals 14 residues. In nucleotides, the CDR3 is TGTGCCAGCAGTGATTTAGTCCTCTCCTACGAGCAGTACTTC. Translating gives CASSDLVLSYEQYF.

The CDR3 region is CASSVRDSPTDTQYF. CDR3 DNA sequence: TGTGCCAGCAGTGTCCGGGACAGCCCCACAGATACGCAGTATTTT. V usage is TRBV6-4 and J usage is TRBJ2-3, with 7 bases identical to TRBD1. Losses at the gene ends were 4 bases for V and 2 bases for J; bases not matched to a gene: 6. The CDR3 runs to 15 residues. CDR1 and CDR2 (germline): MRHNA, SNTAGT.

The genes are TRBV4-1 and TRBJ2-3; 10 positions match TRBD2. The CDR3 is 16 residues long. Per the germline V gene, CDR1 is MGHRA and CDR2 is YSYEKL. The ends lost 1 base at V and 2 bases at J; junction bases unmatched: 3. CDR3 sequence (DNA): TGCGCCAGCAGCCAAGCACTAGCGGGACTCACAGATACGCAGTATTTT. Protein sequence: CASSQALAGLTDTQYF.

This clone has a single count. The J gene is TRBJ2-3, the V gene TRBV27; D is undetermined. Deletions cut 2 bases from V and 1 base from J, with 7 bases between. The CDR3 contains 14 residues. In germline, CDR1 is MNHEY, CDR2 SMNVEV (reference sequence). This chain's CDR3 is CASSLPSRTDTQYF. CDR3 nucleotides: TGTGCCAGCAGTTTACCATCCCGCACAGATACGCAGTATTTT.

The chain couples TRBV7-3 to TRBJ2-1; 9 bases line up with TRBD2. The J segment lost 7 bases and the V segment lost 4 bases, leaving 11 bases of the junction unmatched. The length of the CDR3 is 16 residues. Germline CDR1 reads SGHTA; CDR2 reads FQGTGA. CDR3 protein: CASSSTLPGLANEQFF. The CDR3 nucleotides are TGTGCCAGCAGCTCGACCCTACCGGGACTAGCTAATGAGCAGTTCTTC.

The chain has TRBV4-1 and TRBJ1-1, with TRBD1 matching over 9 bases. J gave up 3 bases and V 5 bases, and 13 bases lay outside the gene matches. The length of the CDR3 is 17 residues. Per the germline V gene, CDR1 is MGHRA and CDR2 is YSYEKL. CDR3 sequence (DNA): TGCGCCAGCAGCGGCCGGGACAGGGCCGGGTCGGACACTGAAGCTTTCTTT. Translating it yields CASSGRDRAGSDTEAFF.

The chain uses TRBV4-1 and TRBJ1-5, with D possibly being TRBD1 (5 bases). The CDR3 consists of 15 residues. Trimming removed 1 base from V and 6 bases from J, with 13 bases in between. Germline CDR1 MGHRA, CDR2 YSYEKL. CDR3: CASSQGKGLSQPQHF. Written as DNA, the CDR3 is TGCGCCAGCAGCCAAGGCAAGGGGTTAAGTCAGCCCCAGCATTTT.

The CDR3 spells CASNPQVGGRGFEQFF. The CDR3 nucleotides are TGCGCCAGCAACCCCCAAGTGGGCGGGAGAGGATTCGAGCAGTTCTTC. J is TRBJ2-1 and V is TRBV4-1; TRBD2 matches 7 bases. Germline V gene sequence: CDR1 MGHRA, CDR2 YSYEKL. The trim removed 7 bases at V and 10 bases at J, leaving 19 bases unmatched. CDR3 size: 16 residues.